The 8 T cell receptor beta chains below come from one sample, sequenced in a study of blood T cell repertoires in COVID-19. Sequencing was performed with immunoSEQ multiplex PCR; in TCRdb, only in-frame clones are kept and a portion is missing. The repertoire holds 240,000 or so clones, with about 88% as singletons. Sequenced input: peripheral blood. Every receptor here comes from a woman aged 40 to 50 who had recovered from COVID-19.

This chain links TRBV19 with TRBJ2-2; 9 bases agree with TRBD1. CDR3 length: 15 amino acids. V lost 9 bases to trimming and J lost 2 bases; unmatched junction nucleotides: 7. CDR1 LNHDA and CDR2 SQIVND come from the germline V gene (reference sequence). CDR3 protein: CASKDRGLNTGELFF. The CDR3 DNA reads TGTGCCAGCAAAGACAGGGGGTTAAACACCGGGGAGCTGTTTTTT.

CDR3 coding DNA: TGTGCCAGCAGCCCCAACCCCGGACTGCCGTGGTGGAATGAGCAGTTCTTC. The encoded protein is CASSPNPGLPWWNEQFF. The genes are TRBV11-2 and TRBJ2-1, with D possibly matching TRBD2 (5 bases). V lost 5 bases to trimming and J lost 7 bases, with 24 bases between them. This CDR3 has 17 residues. From germline, CDR1 is SGHAT and CDR2 FQNNGV.

The chain is built from TRBV5-5 and TRBJ2-2; TRBD2 matches at 13 bases. V dropped 4 bases and J dropped 7; count of bases not matched to a gene: 13. The CDR3 contains 18 residues. In germline, CDR1 is SGHKS, CDR2 YYEKEE (reference sequence). CDR3 loop: CASSPRLAGGLSGGELFF. CDR3 in DNA: TGTGCCAGCAGCCCGAGACTAGCGGGAGGTCTCTCTGGCGGGGAGCTGTTTTTT.

The chain combines TRBV4-3 with TRBJ1-2; no definite D call. Trimming removed 1 base from V and 4 bases from J, with 10 bases in between. CDR1 is LGHNA, CDR2 YSLEER, per germline. The length of the CDR3 is 14 residues. CDR3 amino acids: CASSQGGRPYGYTF. The CDR3 DNA is TGCGCCAGCAGCCAAGGCGGCCGCCCCTATGGCTACACCTTC.

This chain links TRBV6-6 with TRBJ1-2, with no clear D. CDR1 is MNHNY and CDR2 is SVGAGI in the germline V gene (reference sequence). The CDR3 totals 14 residues. Deletions cut 5 bases from V and 4 bases from J, with 14 bases between. For the CDR3, the DNA is TGTGCCAGCAGTCCCACGGGAGGCACCTATGGCTACACCTTC. Translated: CASSPTGGTYGYTF.

This rearrangement joins TRBV2 to TRBJ1-2, with D maybe TRBD1 (6 bases). Germline CDR1 is SNHLY and CDR2 is FYNNEI. The CDR3 sequence is 12 residues long. V lost 3 bases and J lost 4, with 6 bases in between. The CDR3 nucleotides are TGTGCCAGCAGTGAGGACAGCTATGGCTACACCTTC. This sequence encodes CASSEDSYGYTF.

This rearrangement joins TRBV7-3 to TRBJ2-1; TRBD2 aligns across 13 bases. The CDR3 extends over 15 amino acids. Unmatched junction bases numbered 5, after V lost 5 bases and J lost 7 bases. From germline, CDR1 is SGHTA and CDR2 FQGTGA. Written as DNA, the CDR3 is TGTGCCAGCAGCCCCCAACTAGCGGGAGGGAATGAGCAGTTCTTC. Translated, it gives CASSPQLAGGNEQFF. The full variable domain, completed using reference TRBV7-3 and TRBJ2-1, is GAGVSQTPSNKVTEKGKYVELRCDPISGHTALYWYRQSLGQGPEFLIYFQGTGAADDSGLPNDRFFAVRPEGSVSTLKIQRTERGDSAVYLCASSPQLAGGNEQFFGPGTRLTVL.

The chain is built from TRBV5-6 and TRBJ2-5; D uncertain. Deletions cut 1 base from V and 2 bases from J, with 9 bases between. Germline V lookup: CDR1 SGHDT, CDR2 YYEEEE. This CDR3 is 14 amino acids long. CDR3 region: CASSLPAEQETQYF. In DNA, the CDR3 is TGTGCCAGCAGCTTGCCGGCGGAGCAAGAGACCCAGTACTTC.